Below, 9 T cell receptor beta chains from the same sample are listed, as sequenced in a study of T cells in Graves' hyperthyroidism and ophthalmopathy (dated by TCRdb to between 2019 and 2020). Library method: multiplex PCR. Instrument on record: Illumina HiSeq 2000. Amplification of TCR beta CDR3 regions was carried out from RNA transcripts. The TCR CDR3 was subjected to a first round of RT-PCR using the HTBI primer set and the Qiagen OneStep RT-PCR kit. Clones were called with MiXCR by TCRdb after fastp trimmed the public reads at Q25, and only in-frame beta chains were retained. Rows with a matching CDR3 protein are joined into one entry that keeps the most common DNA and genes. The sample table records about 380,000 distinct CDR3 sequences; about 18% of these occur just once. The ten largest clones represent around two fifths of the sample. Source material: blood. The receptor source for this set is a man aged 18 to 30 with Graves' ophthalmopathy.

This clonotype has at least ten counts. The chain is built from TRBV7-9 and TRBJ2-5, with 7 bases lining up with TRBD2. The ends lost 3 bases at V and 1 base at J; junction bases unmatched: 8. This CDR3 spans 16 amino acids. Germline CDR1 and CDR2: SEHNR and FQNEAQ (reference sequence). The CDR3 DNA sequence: TGTGCCAGCAGCTTTTGGATGTCGGGGGGCCAAGAGACCCAGTACTTC. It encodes CASSFWMSGGQETQYF. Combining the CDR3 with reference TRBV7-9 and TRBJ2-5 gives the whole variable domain DTGVSQNPRHKITKRGQNVTFRCDPISEHNRLYWYRQTLGQGPEFLTYFQNEAQLEKSRLLSDRFSAERPKGSFSTLEIQRTEQGDSAMYLCASSFWMSGGQETQYFGPGTRLLVL.

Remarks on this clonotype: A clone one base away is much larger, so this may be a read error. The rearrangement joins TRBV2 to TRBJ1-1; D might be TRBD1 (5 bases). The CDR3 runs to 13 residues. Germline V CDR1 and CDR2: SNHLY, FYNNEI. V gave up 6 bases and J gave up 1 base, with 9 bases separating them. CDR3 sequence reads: CASRGTGNTEAFF. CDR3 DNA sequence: TGTGCCAGCAGGGGGACGGGGAACACTGAAGCTTTCTTT.

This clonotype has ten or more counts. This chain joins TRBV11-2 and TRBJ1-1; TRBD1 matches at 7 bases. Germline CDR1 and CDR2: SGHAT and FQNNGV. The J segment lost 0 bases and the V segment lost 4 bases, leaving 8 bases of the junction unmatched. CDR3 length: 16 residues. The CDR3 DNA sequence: TGTGCCAGCAGCTCACTCGAAGGGACAGTGAACACTGAAGCTTTCTTT. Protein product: CASSSLEGTVNTEAFF.

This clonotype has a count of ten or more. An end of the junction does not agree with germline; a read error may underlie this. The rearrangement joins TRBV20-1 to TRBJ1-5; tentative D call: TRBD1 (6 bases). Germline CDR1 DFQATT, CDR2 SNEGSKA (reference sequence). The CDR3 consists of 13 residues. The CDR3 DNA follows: TGCAGTGCTAGAGACGGGACAAATCGGCCCCAGCATTTT. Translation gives CSARDGTNRPQHF.

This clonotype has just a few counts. The CDR3 bases are TGTGCCAGCAGTGCGGGAAATAATCAGCCCCAGCATTTT. Residues: CASSAGNNQPQHF. This chain joins TRBV6-1 and TRBJ1-5; D remains unclear. With 4 bases removed from V and 4 bases from J, the gap between germline ends came to 8 bases. The V gene's germline CDR1 is MNHNS and CDR2 SASEGT. The CDR3 is made up of 13 amino acids.

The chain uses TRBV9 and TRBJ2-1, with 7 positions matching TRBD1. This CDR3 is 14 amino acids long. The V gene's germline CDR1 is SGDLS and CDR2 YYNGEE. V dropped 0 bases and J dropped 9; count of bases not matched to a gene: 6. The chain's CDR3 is CASSVGGGAGEQFF. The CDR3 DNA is TGTGCCAGCAGCGTAGGAGGGGGCGCGGGTGAGCAGTTCTTC.

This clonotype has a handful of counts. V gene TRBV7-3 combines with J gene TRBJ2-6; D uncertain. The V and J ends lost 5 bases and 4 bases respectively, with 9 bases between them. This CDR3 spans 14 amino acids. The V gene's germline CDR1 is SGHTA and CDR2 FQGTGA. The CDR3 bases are TGTGCCAGCAGCACTTTGGGGGGGGCCAACGTCCTGACTTTC. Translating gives CASSTLGGANVLTF.

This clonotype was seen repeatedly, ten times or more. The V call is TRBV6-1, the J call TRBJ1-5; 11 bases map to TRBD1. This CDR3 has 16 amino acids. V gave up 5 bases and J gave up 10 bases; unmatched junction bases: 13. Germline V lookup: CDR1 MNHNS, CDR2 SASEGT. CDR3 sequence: CASSLSGGDRGFPQHF. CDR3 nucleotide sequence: TGTGCCAGCAGTTTATCAGGAGGGGACAGGGGGTTTCCCCAGCATTTT.

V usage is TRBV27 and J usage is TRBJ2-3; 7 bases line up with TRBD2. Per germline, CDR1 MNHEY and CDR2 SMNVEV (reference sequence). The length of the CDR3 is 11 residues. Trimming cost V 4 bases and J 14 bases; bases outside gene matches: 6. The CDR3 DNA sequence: TGTGCCAGCAGTTCAGGGAGGGACGGGTATTTT. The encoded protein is CASSSGRDGYF.